These 23 T cell receptor beta chains share one sample of origin, sequenced in a study of PD-L1 blockade in urothelial cancer. Time point specified: pretreatment peripheral blood. Clones were sequenced by immunoSEQ multiplex PCR, and TCRdb holds only the in-frame ones, with some missing. The table lists tens of thousands of clones, under 90% of them singletons. The sample consisted of PBMCs, taken around atezolizumab (anti-PD-L1) treatment. The receptors were gathered from a man aged 65 to 85 with urothelial cancer.

V usage is TRBV2 and J usage is TRBJ2-7; 10 bases map to TRBD1. V was pared by 7 bases and J by 3 bases, with 6 bases of the junction left unmatched. The CDR3 sequence is 14 residues long. Germline V gives CDR1 SNHLY, CDR2 FYNNEI. The CDR3, as DNA: TGTGCCAGCAAAGATTGGACAGGGGGCTACGAGCAGTACTTC. Protein sequence: CASKDWTGGYEQYF.

The gene calls are TRBV7-9 and TRBJ2-7, with 9 nucleotides matching TRBD1. The junction had 6 bases not matched to a gene; V was cut back by 4 bases and J by 5 bases. The CDR3 is made up of 14 amino acids. Germline V lookup: CDR1 SEHNR, CDR2 FQNEAQ (reference sequence). The CDR3 DNA sequence: TGTGCCAGCAGCTCGGGACAGGGAGGAAACGAGCAGTACTTC. This translates into CASSSGQGGNEQYF. Supplemented by reference TRBV7-9 and TRBJ2-7, the full variable domain reads DTGVSQNPRHKITKRGQNVTFRCDPISEHNRLYWYRQTLGQGPEFLTYFQNEAQLEKSRLLSDRFSAERPKGSFSTLEIQRTEQGDSAMYLCASSSGQGGNEQYFGPGTRLTVT.

The CDR3 coding sequence is TGTGCCAGCAGTTCGGCAGGGGTAGATCAGCCCCAGCATTTT. Its protein is CASSSAGVDQPQHF. J is TRBJ1-5 and V is TRBV6-5, with D maybe TRBD1 (6 bases). V lost 4 bases, J lost 5 bases, and 12 bases lay in between. CDR1 is MNHEY and CDR2 is SVGAGI in the germline V gene. This CDR3 contains 14 residues.

This clone was picked up one time. V usage is TRBV21-1 and J usage is TRBJ2-7; TRBD2 is the table's D call, not checked against the DNA. TRBV21-1 is classified as a pseudogene. The length of the CDR3 is 13 residues. The DNA of the CDR3 is TGTGCCAGCAGCAAAGAAGTACCGGACGAGCAGTACTTC. Translating it yields CASSKEVPDEQYF.

This sequence joins TRBV5-6 and TRBJ2-7; 13 bases align to TRBD2. Germline V gives CDR1 SGHDT, CDR2 YYEEEE. V lost 0 bases and J lost 4; bases outside the gene matches: 4. This CDR3 is built from 16 residues. The CDR3 loop reads CASSLELAGGPYEQYF. The CDR3 DNA sequence: TGTGCCAGCAGCTTGGAACTAGCGGGAGGGCCTTACGAGCAGTACTTC.

The CDR3: CASRKETISGYTF. The CDR3 bases are TGTGCCAGCAGGAAAGAAACTATTAGTGGCTACACCTTC. This chain joins TRBV6-5 and TRBJ1-2; D unresolved. CDR1 is MNHEY and CDR2 is SVGAGI in the germline V gene. The germline V and J ends were trimmed by 6 bases and 7 bases, with 15 bases remaining between them. The CDR3 totals 13 residues.

This rearrangement joins TRBV10-3 to TRBJ2-7; D not resolved. The V gene's germline CDR1 is ENHRY and CDR2 SYGVKD. The CDR3 is 16 residues long. V lost 0 bases, J lost 0 bases, and 12 bases lay in between. CDR3 nucleotides: TGTGCCATCAGTGAGTCGAGGTCGGATAGCTCCTACGAGCAGTACTTC. It specifies CAISESRSDSSYEQYF.

The chain has TRBV27 and TRBJ2-3, with TRBD1 matching 10 bases. Losses at the gene ends were 5 bases for V and 4 bases for J; bases not matched to a gene: 3. The CDR3 length is 14 residues. Germline values: CDR1 MNHEY, CDR2 SMNVEV (reference sequence). CDR3 DNA sequence: TGTGCCAGCAGTCCCGGACAGGGGGCAGATACGCAGTATTTT. This translates into CASSPGQGADTQYF.

The V call is TRBV28, the J call TRBJ2-5; no clear D. V lost 5 bases and J 5 bases, leaving 6 bases between the germline ends. Germline V lookup: CDR1 MDHEN, CDR2 SYDVKM. The CDR3 runs 11 residues. In DNA form, the CDR3 reads TGTGCCAGCAGTGACATTGAGACCCAGTACTTC. It is translated as CASSDIETQYF.

V and J are TRBV18 and TRBJ2-5; 8 bases map to TRBD2. Trimming at V came to 8 bases and at J to 3 bases, leaving 8 bases not matched to a gene. The length of the CDR3 is 14 residues. The germline CDR1 and CDR2 sequences are KGHSH and LQKENI. The CDR3 spells CASNLRGLEETQYF. As DNA, the CDR3 is TGTGCCAGCAATTTGAGGGGACTAGAAGAGACCCAGTACTTC.

This clone has only one observation. The chain combines TRBV10-3 with TRBJ2-5; 7 bases match TRBD1. CDR1 is ENHRY, CDR2 SYGVKD, per germline. Losses at the gene ends were 5 bases for V and 5 bases for J; bases not matched to a gene: 17. This CDR3 is built from 17 residues. The DNA for the CDR3 is TGTGCCATCAGTAGTAGCGCCGGGACAGCAGTCGGGGAGACCCAGTACTTC. Translation gives CAISSSAGTAVGETQYF.

The V and J genes are TRBV9 and TRBJ2-2, with a possible D match to TRBD2 (7 bases). CDR1 and CDR2 from the germline V gene are SGDLS and YYNGEE. This CDR3 comprises 15 residues. V gave up 7 bases and J gave up 5 bases, with 18 bases separating them. The CDR3 is CASGGASGRTGELFF. Here the CDR3 DNA reads TGTGCCAGCGGGGGGGCTAGCGGCAGGACCGGGGAGCTGTTTTTT.

The rearrangement joins TRBV10-2 to TRBJ1-2; 7 bases fit TRBD1. V trimming: 8 bases; J trimming: 4 bases; junction bases outside the gene matches: 4. This CDR3 comprises 12 residues. Germline CDR1 is WSHSY and CDR2 is SAAADI. DNA for the CDR3: TGCGCCAGCTCAGGGACAGTCTATGGCTACACCTTC. Residues: CASSGTVYGYTF.

The CDR3 sequence: CAIHGTGTGELFF. DNA for the CDR3: TGTGCCATCCATGGGACTGGCACCGGGGAGCTGTTTTTT. This sequence joins TRBV10-3 and TRBJ2-2; D may be TRBD2 (6 bases). CDR1 and CDR2 from the germline V gene are ENHRY and SYGVKD. Trimming took 8 bases from V and 4 from J, leaving 11 bases between them. The CDR3 consists of 13 residues.

The chain employs TRBV9 and TRBJ2-7; tentative D call: TRBD2 (5 bases). CDR1 is SGDLS and CDR2 is YYNGEE in the germline V gene. V was cut by 4 bases and J by 5 bases, with 13 bases left in between. The CDR3 runs 13 residues. CDR3 DNA sequence: TGTGCCAGCAGCCCCTCCTTCGGGGACGAGCAGTACTTC. This encodes CASSPSFGDEQYF.

V is TRBV6-5 and J is TRBJ2-7; 10 bases map to TRBD1. CDR1 MNHEY and CDR2 SVGAGI come from the germline V gene. The CDR3 contains 16 residues. V shed 1 base and J 7 bases; nucleotides not matched to a gene: 10. Here the CDR3 DNA reads TGTGCCAGCAGTTACTTCCGCCGGGACAGGGGAAAGGAGCAGTACTTC. Translated, it gives CASSYFRRDRGKEQYF.

This chain connects TRBV19 to TRBJ1-1; 8 nucleotides agree with TRBD1. With 6 bases clipped from V and 10 bases from J, the junction kept 7 bases outside the gene matches. Germline lookup yields CDR1 LNHDA and CDR2 SQIVND (reference sequence). This CDR3 comprises 12 residues. CDR3 amino acids: CASSDRGGTAFF. In nucleotides, the CDR3 is TGTGCCAGTAGCGACAGGGGTGGTACAGCTTTCTTT.

The chain is built from TRBV28 and TRBJ1-1; 11 nucleotides align to TRBD1. Germline CDR1 and CDR2: MDHEN and SYDVKM. The CDR3 runs 16 residues. J was trimmed by 6 bases and V by 1 base; bases with no gene match: 7. CDR3 sequence reads: CASSLYGQGAGAEAFF. CDR3 nucleotides: TGTGCCAGCAGTTTATACGGACAGGGGGCAGGGGCTGAAGCTTTCTTT.

This clone came up once. The CDR3 DNA sequence: TGTGCCAGCAGTACCGGGACTAGCGGGGACGAGCAGTACTTC. Its translation is CASSTGTSGDEQYF. The chain uses TRBV6-1 and TRBJ2-7; 13 nucleotides align to TRBD2. The germline CDR1 and CDR2 sequences are MNHNS and SASEGT. Trimming took 5 bases from V and 5 from J; bases not matched to a gene: 3. The CDR3 contains 14 residues.

The V gene is TRBV19, the J gene TRBJ2-2, with 10 bases matching TRBD2. The V and J ends lost 5 bases and 0 bases, in that order; junction bases with no gene match: 3. Germline CDR1 LNHDA, CDR2 SQIVND (reference sequence). The CDR3 extends over 16 amino acids. The CDR3 loop reads CASSGLAETNTGELFF. CDR3 DNA: TGTGCCAGTAGTGGACTAGCGGAAACGAACACCGGGGAGCTGTTTTTT.

The chain joins TRBV6-1 to TRBJ2-1; TRBD1 matches 7 bases. The CDR3 runs to 16 residues. V lost 4 bases, J lost 12 bases, and 18 bases stayed unmatched. The V gene's germline CDR1 is MNHNS and CDR2 SASEGT. The CDR3 sequence is CASSARQGPPFDVQFF. The CDR3 region has the DNA TGTGCCAGCAGTGCCCGACAGGGCCCCCCCTTTGATGTGCAGTTCTTC.

The CDR3 is CASAQTGIYEQYF. The CDR3 DNA is TGCGCCAGCGCCCAAACAGGGATCTACGAGCAGTACTTC. The rearrangement joins TRBV5-1 to TRBJ2-7; weak D call: TRBD1 (6 bases). Germline lookup yields CDR1 SGHRS and CDR2 YFSETQ. V lost 7 bases and J lost 3, with 14 bases in between. The CDR3 spans 13 residues.

V gene TRBV28 combines with J gene TRBJ1-2, with D tentatively TRBD1 (6 bases). Germline lookup yields CDR1 MDHEN and CDR2 SYDVKM. Trimming removed 3 bases at V and 2 bases at J, with 7 bases between. The CDR3 sequence is 13 residues long. The CDR3, as DNA: TGTGCCAGCAGTTTGAGGGGGAACTATGGCTACACCTTC. Its protein is CASSLRGNYGYTF.